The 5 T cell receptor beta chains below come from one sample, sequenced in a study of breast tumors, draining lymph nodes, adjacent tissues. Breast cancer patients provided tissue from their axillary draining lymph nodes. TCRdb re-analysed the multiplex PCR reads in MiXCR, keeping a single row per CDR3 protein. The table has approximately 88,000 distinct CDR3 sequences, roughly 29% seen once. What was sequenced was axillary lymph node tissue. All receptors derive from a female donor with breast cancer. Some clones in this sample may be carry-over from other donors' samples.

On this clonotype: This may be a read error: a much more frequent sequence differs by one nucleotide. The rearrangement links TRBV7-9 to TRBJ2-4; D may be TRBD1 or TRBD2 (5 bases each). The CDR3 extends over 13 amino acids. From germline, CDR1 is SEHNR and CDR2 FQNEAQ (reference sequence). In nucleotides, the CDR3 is TGTGCCAGCAGCCACGGGGCAGAAAACATTCGGTACTTC. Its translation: CASSHGAENIRYF. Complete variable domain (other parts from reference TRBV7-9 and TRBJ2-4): DTGVSQNPRHKITKRGQNVTFRCDPISEHNRLYWYRQTLGQGPEFLTYFQNEAQLEKSRLLSDRFSAERPKGSFSTLEIQRTEQGDSAMYLCASSHGAENIRYFGAGTRLSVL.

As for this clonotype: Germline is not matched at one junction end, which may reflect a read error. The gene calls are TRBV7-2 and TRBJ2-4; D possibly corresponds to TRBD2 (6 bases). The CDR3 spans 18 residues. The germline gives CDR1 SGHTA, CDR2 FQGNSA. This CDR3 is CASSPGGSGNLAKHIQYF. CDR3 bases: TGTGCCAGCAGCCCCGGTGGTAGCGGCAATCTAGCCAAACACATTCAGTACTTC.

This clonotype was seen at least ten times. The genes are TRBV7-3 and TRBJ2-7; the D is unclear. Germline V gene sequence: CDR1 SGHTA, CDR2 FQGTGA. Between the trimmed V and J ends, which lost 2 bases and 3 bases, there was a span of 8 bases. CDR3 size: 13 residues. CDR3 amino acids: CASSLDGNYEQYF. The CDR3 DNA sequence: TGTGCCAGCAGCTTAGACGGTAACTACGAGCAGTACTTC.

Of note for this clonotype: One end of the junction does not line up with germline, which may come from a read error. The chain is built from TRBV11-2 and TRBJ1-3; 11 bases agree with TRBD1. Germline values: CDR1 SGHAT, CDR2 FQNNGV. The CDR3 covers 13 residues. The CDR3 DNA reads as TGTGCCAGCACCGGGACAGGGGGAAACACCATATACTTT. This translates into CASTGTGGNTIYF.

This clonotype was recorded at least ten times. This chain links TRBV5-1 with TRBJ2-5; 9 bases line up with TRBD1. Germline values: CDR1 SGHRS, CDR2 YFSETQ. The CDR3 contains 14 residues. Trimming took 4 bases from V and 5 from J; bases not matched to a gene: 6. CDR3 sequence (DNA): TGCGCCAGCAGCCAGGGGACAGGGATCGAGACCCAGTACTTC. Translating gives CASSQGTGIETQYF.